Listed here is a single T cell receptor (beta chain). Antigen specificity is unknown. This specimen comes from a study of CD8 T cells in Susac syndrome. Whole-study findings and limits: No clonal expansion appeared among CD4+ T cells in Susac patients.

With random hexamers, reverse transcription was performed on about 0.45 to 1 ug of RNA. TCRdb re-derived calls from the immunoSEQ multiplex PCR reads in MiXCR, one entry per CDR3 protein. The sample has fewer than 200,000 distinct CDR3 sequences, 91% seen once. The junction had 4 bases not matched to a gene; V was cut back by 5 bases and J by 4 bases. Germline loops: CDR1 MNHEY, CDR2 SMNVEV (reference sequence). The CDR3 sequence is 13 residues long. This TCR was recovered from a human donor with Susac syndrome. Sequencing was carried out using CD4+ T cells from PBMCs. The chain joins TRBV27 to TRBJ2-7; 8 bases map to TRBD1. CDR3 loop: CASSRDRRYEQYF. The CDR3 region has the DNA TGTGCCAGCAGTAGGGACAGGAGGTACGAGCAGTACTTC.